The 9 T cell receptor beta chains reported below all come from one sample, sequenced in a study of shared clonotypes between healthy human individuals. Data came from immunoSEQ multiplex PCR; TCRdb stores just in-frame clones and leaves some out. The profile shows fewer than 650,000 clones, roughly four fifths of them singletons. The material sequenced was PBMCs. All receptors derive from a woman in her thirties or forties in good health. Some clones in this sample may be carry-over from other donors' samples.

CDR3 sequence reads: CASSYIGVGEAFF. The CDR3 nucleotides read TGTGCCAGCAGTTACATCGGTGTAGGTGAAGCTTTCTTT. The rearrangement uses TRBV6-6 and TRBJ1-1; unclear D gene. The CDR3 totals 13 residues. With 2 bases removed from V and 7 bases from J, the gap between germline ends came to 11 bases. Germline CDR1 and CDR2: MNHNY and SVGAGI (reference sequence).

The V and J genes are TRBV7-2 and TRBJ2-5, with TRBD2 matching 8 bases. The CDR3 spans 15 residues. CDR1 SGHTA and CDR2 FQGNSA come from the germline V gene. V shed 1 base and J 5 bases; nucleotides not matched to a gene: 6. The CDR3 loop reads CASSLVSGMVETQYF. The CDR3 nucleotides read TGTGCCAGCAGCTTAGTTAGCGGGATGGTTGAGACCCAGTACTTC.

This chain connects TRBV25-1 to TRBJ2-1; 7 nucleotides align to TRBD2. The CDR3 sequence is 15 residues long. Germline V gives CDR1 MGHDK, CDR2 SYGVNS. V gave up 8 bases and J gave up 9 bases; unmatched junction bases: 16. CDR3 sequence (DNA): TGTGCCAGCTCCTGGACGGCGGCCTGGGGGGGTGAGCAGTTCTTC. Protein product: CASSWTAAWGGEQFF.

This chain links TRBV6-1 with TRBJ1-3; weak D call: TRBD1 (5 bases). Looked up from germline, CDR1 is MNHNS and CDR2 is SASEGT. V lost 6 bases and J lost 1, with 10 bases in between. The CDR3 has 14 residues. CDR3 sequence reads: CASSVSGSGNTIYF. CDR3 bases: TGTGCCAGCAGCGTCTCAGGGTCTGGAAACACCATATATTTT.

As concerns this clone: Compared with germline, one end of the junction differs, possibly owing to a read error. The V call is TRBV20-1, the J call TRBJ2-5; D gene unclear. The germline gives CDR1 DFQATT, CDR2 SNEGSKA (reference sequence). This CDR3 is 10 amino acids long. CDR3 DNA: TGCAGTGCGAGAGAAGAGACCCAGTACTTC. It is translated as CSAREETQYF.

The gene calls are TRBV6-5 and TRBJ1-1, with a weak D call TRBD1 (6 bases). CDR1 is MNHEY and CDR2 is SVGAGI in the germline V gene. CDR3 length: 14 residues. V was trimmed by 1 base and J by 6 bases, leaving 12 bases between them. Written as DNA, the CDR3 is TGTGCCAGCAGTTACTATGGGGGCGAGGCTGAAGCTTTCTTT. It is translated as CASSYYGGEAEAFF.

This clone was seen just once. This chain uses TRBV29-1 with TRBJ2-1; a weak D match, TRBD2 (6 bases). Germline CDR1 and CDR2: SQVTM and ANQGSEA. CDR3 length: 13 amino acids. Trimming removed 7 bases at V and 0 bases at J, with 10 bases between. The CDR3 here is CSALAVSYNEQFF. The CDR3 nucleotides are TGCAGCGCCTTAGCGGTCTCCTACAATGAGCAGTTCTTC.

The CDR3 sequence is CASSSGQGDYEQYF. The CDR3 DNA sequence: TGCGCCAGCAGCTCCGGACAGGGAGACTACGAGCAGTACTTC. V gene TRBV5-1 combines with J gene TRBJ2-7; the match to TRBD1 covers 8 bases. V shed 3 bases and J 3 bases; nucleotides not matched to a gene: 5. CDR1 and CDR2 (germline): SGHRS, YFSETQ. CDR3 size: 14 residues.

CDR3 protein: CASSEAGYEQYF. The CDR3 nucleotides are TGTGCCAGCAGTGAAGCTGGCTACGAGCAGTACTTC. The chain couples TRBV2 to TRBJ2-7; D not certain. V gave up 0 bases and J gave up 3 bases, with 3 bases separating them. The length of the CDR3 is 12 residues. CDR1 is SNHLY and CDR2 is FYNNEI in the germline V gene. Using reference TRBV2 and TRBJ2-7 for the parts outside the CDR3, the full variable domain is EPEVTQTPSHQVTQMGQEVILRCVPISNHLYFYWYRQILGQKVEFLVSFYNNEISEKSEIFDDQFSVERPDGSNFTLKIRSTKLEDSAMYFCASSEAGYEQYFGPGTRLTVT.